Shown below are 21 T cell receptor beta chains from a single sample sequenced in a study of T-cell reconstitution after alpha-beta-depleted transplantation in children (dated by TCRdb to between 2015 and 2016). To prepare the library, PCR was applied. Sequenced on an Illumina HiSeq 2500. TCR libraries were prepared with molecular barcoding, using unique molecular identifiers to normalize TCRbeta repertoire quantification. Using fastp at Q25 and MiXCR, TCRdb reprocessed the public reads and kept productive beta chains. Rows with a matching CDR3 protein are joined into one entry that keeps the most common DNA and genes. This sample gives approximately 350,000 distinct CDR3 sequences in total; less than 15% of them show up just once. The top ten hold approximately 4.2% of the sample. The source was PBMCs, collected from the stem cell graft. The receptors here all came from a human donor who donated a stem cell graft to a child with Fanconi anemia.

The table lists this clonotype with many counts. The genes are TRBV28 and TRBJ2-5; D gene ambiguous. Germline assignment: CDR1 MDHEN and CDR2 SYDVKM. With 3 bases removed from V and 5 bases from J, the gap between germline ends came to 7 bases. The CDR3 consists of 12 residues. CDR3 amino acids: CASSLYGETQYF. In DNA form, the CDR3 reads TGTGCCAGCAGTTTGTACGGGGAGACCCAGTACTTC.

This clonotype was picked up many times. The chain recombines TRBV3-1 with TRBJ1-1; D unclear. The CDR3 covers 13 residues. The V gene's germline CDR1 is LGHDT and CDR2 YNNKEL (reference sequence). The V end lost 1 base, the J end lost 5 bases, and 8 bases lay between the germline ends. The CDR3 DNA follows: TGTGCCAGCAGCCAAGGGGGTCAGACTGAAGCTTTCTTT. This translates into CASSQGGQTEAFF. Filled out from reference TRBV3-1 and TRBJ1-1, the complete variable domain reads DTAVSQTPKYLVTQMGNDKSIKCEQNLGHDTMYWYKQDSKKFLKIMFSYNNKELIINETVPNRFSPKSPDKAHLNLHINSLELGDSAVYFCASSQGGQTEAFFGQGTRLTVV.

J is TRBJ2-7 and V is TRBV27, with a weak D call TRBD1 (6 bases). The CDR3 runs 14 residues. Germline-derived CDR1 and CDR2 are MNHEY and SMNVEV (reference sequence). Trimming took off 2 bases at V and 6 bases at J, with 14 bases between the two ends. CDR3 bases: TGTGCCAGCAGTTTAAGCAGGGGAGTAGGCGAGCAGTACGTC. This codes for CASSLSRGVGEQYV.

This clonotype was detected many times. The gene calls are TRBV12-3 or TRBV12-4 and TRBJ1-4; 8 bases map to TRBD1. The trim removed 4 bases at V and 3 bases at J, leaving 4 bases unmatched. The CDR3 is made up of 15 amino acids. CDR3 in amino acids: CASSSGGASNEKLFF. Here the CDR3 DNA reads TGTGCCAGCAGTTCAGGGGGCGCATCTAATGAAAAACTGTTTTTT.

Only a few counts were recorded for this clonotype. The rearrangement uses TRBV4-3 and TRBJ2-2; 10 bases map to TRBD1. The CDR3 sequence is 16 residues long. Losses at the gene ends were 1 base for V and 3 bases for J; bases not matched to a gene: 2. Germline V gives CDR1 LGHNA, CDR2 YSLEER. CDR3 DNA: TGCGCCAGCAGCCAAGTCGGGACAGGGGACACCGGGGAGCTGTTTTTT. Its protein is CASSQVGTGDTGELFF.

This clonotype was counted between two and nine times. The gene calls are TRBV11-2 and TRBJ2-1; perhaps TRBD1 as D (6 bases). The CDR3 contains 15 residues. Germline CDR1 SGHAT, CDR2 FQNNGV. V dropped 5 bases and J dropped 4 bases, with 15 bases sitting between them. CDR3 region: CASSPISRGYNEQFF. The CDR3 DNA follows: TGTGCCAGCAGCCCAATTTCCAGGGGATACAATGAGCAGTTCTTC.

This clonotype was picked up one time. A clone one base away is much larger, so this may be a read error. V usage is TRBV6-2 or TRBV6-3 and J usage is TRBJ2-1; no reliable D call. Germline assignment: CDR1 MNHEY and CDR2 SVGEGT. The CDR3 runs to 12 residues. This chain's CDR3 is CACSYPDSEQFF. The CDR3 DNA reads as TGTGCCTGCAGTTACCCGGATTCAGAGCAGTTCTTC.

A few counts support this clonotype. This CDR3 is CASSADRGRPETQYF. CDR3 nucleotide sequence: TGTGCCAGCAGCGCAGACAGGGGGCGCCCAGAGACCCAGTACTTC. The J gene is TRBJ2-5, the V gene TRBV7-8, with TRBD1 matching over 10 bases. V was pared by 5 bases and J by 4 bases, with 7 bases of the junction left unmatched. The CDR3 contains 15 residues. Germline-derived CDR1 and CDR2 are SGHVS and FQNEAQ. Complete variable domain (other parts from reference TRBV7-8 and TRBJ2-5): GAGVSQSPRYKVAKRGQDVALRCDPISGHVSLFWYQQALGQGPEFLTYFQNEAQLDKSGLPSDRFFAERPEGSVSTLKIQRTQQEDSAVYLCASSADRGRPETQYFGPGTRLLVL.

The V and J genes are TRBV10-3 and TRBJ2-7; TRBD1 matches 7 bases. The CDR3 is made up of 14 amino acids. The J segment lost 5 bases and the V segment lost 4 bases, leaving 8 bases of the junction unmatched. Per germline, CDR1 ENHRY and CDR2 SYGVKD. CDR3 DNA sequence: TGTGCCATCAGTGCGACAGGGACGGTCGACGAGCAGTACGTC. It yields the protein CAISATGTVDEQYV.

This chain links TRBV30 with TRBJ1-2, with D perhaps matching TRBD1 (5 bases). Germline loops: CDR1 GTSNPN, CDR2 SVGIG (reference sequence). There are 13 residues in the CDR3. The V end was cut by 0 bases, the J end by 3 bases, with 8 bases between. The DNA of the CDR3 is TGTGCCTGGAGTGTAACGGGGGACTATGGCTACACCTTC. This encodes CAWSVTGDYGYTF.

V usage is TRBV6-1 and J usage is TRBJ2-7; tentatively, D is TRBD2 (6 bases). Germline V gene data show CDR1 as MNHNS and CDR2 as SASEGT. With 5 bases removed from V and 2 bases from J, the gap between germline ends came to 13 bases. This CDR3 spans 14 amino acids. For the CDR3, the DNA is TGTGCCAGCAGTCCAAGCGGGCGGGCCTACGAGCAGTACTTC. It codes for CASSPSGRAYEQYF.

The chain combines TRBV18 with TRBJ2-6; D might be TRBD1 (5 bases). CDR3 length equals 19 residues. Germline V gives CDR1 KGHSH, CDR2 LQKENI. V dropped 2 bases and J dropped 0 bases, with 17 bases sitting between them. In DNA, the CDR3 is TGTGCCAGCTCACCATCCCTAGAAACAGGAACCTCTGGGGCCAACGTCCTGACTTTC. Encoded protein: CASSPSLETGTSGANVLTF. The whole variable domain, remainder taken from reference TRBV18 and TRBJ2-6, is NAGVMQNPRHLVRRRGQEARLRCSPMKGHSHVYWYRQLPEEGLKFMVYLQKENIIDESGMPKERFSAEFPKEGPSILRIQQVVRGDSAAYFCASSPSLETGTSGANVLTFGAGSRLTVL.

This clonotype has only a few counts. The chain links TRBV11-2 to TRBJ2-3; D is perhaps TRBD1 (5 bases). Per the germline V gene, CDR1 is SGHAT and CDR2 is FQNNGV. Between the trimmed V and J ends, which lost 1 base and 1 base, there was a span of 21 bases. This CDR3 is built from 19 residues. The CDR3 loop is CASSLGLGVVELGTDTQYF. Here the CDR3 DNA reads TGTGCCAGCAGCTTAGGTCTAGGGGTGGTTGAATTGGGCACAGATACGCAGTATTTT.

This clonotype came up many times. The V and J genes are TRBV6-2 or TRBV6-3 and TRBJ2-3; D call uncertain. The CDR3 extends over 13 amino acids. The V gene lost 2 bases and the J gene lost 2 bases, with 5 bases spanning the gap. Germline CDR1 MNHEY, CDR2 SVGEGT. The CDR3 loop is CASSYPYTDTQYF. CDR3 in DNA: TGTGCCAGCAGTTACCCTTACACAGATACGCAGTATTTT.

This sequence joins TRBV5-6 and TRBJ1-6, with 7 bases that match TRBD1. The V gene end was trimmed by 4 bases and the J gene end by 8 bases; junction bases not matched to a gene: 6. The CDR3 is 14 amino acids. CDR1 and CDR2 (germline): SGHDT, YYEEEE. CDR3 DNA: TGTGCCAGCAGCCGGGACAGATCTTATTCACCCCTCCACTTT. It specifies CASSRDRSYSPLHF.

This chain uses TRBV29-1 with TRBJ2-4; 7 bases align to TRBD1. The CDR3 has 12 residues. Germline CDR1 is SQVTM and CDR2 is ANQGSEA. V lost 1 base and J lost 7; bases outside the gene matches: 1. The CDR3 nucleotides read TGCAGCGTTGAAGCACAGGGGAACATTCAGTACTTC. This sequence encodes CSVEAQGNIQYF.

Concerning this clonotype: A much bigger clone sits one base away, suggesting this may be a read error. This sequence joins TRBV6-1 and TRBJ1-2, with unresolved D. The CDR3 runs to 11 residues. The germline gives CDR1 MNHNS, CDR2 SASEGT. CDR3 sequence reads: CANSERRGYTF. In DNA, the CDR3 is TGTGCCAACAGTGAACGACGGGGCTACACCTTC.

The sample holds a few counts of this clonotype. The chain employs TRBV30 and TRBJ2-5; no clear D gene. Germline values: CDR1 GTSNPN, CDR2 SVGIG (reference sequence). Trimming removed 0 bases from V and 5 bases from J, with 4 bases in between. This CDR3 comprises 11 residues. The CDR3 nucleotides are TGTGCCTGGAGTGTACAGGAGACCCAGTACTTC. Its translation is CAWSVQETQYF. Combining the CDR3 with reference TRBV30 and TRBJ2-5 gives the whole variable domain SQTIHQWPATLVQPVGSPLSLECTVEGTSNPNLYWYRQAAGRGLQLLFYSVGIGQISSEVPQNLSASRPQDRQFILSSKKLLLSDSGFYLCAWSVQETQYFGPGTRLLVL.

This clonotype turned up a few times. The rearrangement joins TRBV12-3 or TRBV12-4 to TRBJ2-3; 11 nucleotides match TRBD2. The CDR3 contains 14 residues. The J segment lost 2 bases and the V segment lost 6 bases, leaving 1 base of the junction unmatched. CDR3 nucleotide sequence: TGTGCCAGCAGGACTAGCGGGGCCACAGATACGCAGTATTTT. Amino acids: CASRTSGATDTQYF.

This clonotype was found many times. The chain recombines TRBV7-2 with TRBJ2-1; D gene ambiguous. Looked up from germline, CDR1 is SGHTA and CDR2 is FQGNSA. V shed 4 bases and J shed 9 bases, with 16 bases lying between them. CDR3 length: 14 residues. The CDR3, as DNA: TGTGCCAGCAGCTCCCAGGTTGGGGTCGGTGAGCAGTTCTTC. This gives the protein CASSSQVGVGEQFF.

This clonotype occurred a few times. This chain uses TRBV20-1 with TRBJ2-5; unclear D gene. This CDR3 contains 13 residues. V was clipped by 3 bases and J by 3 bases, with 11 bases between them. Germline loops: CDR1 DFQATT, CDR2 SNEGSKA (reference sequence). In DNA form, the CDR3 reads TGCAGTGCTAGGTCAGACAAGAAAGAGACCCAGTACTTC. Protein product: CSARSDKKETQYF.